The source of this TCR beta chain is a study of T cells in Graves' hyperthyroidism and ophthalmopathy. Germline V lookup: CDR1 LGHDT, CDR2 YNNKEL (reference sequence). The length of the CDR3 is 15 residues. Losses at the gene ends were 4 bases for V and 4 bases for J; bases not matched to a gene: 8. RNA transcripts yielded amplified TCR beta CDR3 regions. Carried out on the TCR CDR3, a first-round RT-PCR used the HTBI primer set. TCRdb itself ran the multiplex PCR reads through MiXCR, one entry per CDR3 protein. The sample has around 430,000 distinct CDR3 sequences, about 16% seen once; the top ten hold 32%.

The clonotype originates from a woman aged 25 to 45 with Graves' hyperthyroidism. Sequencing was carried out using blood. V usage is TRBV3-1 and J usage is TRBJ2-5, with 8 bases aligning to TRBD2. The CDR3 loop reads CASSPQRELSETQYF. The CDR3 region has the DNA TGTGCCAGCAGCCCCCAGCGGGAGCTATCAGAGACCCAGTACTTC.